This T cell receptor beta chain is drawn from a study of OX40 agonist ivuxolimab in advanced cancers. The overall study: The study gave patients intravenous ivuxolimab at 0.01 to 10 mg/kg every 2 weeks.

TCRdb's copy holds only in-frame clones and misses some; the assay was immunoSEQ multiplex PCR. The sample has about 35,000 clones; approximately 80% are singletons. As to this clone: Its target is not known.

Looked up from germline, CDR1 is SGHTA and CDR2 is FQGTGA. This CDR3 contains 15 residues. V lost 1 base to trimming and J lost 4 bases; unmatched junction nucleotides: 5. Regarding the study as a whole: CD8+ T cells showed, on average, more clonal expansion than CD4+ cells.

V gene TRBV7-3 combines with J gene TRBJ2-3; 7 bases map to TRBD2. The source material was CD4+ or CD8+ T cells sorted from blood, sampled in a trial of the OX40 agonist ivuxolimab. The sequence came from an adult with an advanced solid tumor such as melanoma, head and neck, liver or kidney cancer. The CDR3 nucleotides are TGTGCCAGCAGCTTAATGGGCGGGGGAGCAGATACGCAGTATTTT. Amino acids: CASSLMGGGADTQYF.